This T cell receptor beta chain was identified during a study of blood T cell repertoires in COVID-19. The overall study: Material from acute and convalescent COVID-19 was sourced from the United States, Italy and Spain. PBMCs, B-cell-depleted T cells, or T cells were the source of the cDNA or gDNA that made up the material.

The CDR3 totals 12 residues. Per germline, CDR1 LGHNT and CDR2 FRNRAP. The J segment lost 12 bases and the V segment lost 7 bases, leaving 9 bases of the junction unmatched. In the authors' methods: Using reference gene primer amplification, nucleated cell counts were estimated. Method: immunoSEQ multiplex PCR; TCRdb's copy keeps in-frame clones and lacks some. From that table come the V and J calls and clone size; the DNA was used to work out D and trimming. Among roughly 190,000 clones listed, more than 80% were seen once. This sequence joins TRBV12-5 and TRBJ2-1, with TRBD2 matching over 7 bases. The receptor was isolated from a man aged 50-59 years with acute or convalescent COVID-19. The sequencing sample was made of peripheral blood. CDR3: CASARSGGWQFF. The CDR3 DNA reads TGTGCTAGTGCGCGGTCCGGGGGGTGGCAGTTCTTC.